A selection of T cell receptor beta chains follows, all from one sample in a study of T cells expressing NK-cell markers. TCRdb re-called the 5' RACE reads, yielding one record per CDR3 amino acid sequence without DNA. The sample holds some 410,000 distinct CDR3 sequences. Sequences were obtained from blood T cells: a sorted CD56 or NKG2C T cell subset, CD4+ or CD8+ T cells, or bulk PBMC T cells (not recorded which). The receptor set was obtained from a woman between 18 and 69 years old in good health. Each CDR3 is given with its conserved first and last residue.

TRBV4-3	TRBJ2-1	CASSQESQDYNEQFF
TRBV19	TRBJ2-5	CASSIGTRAQETQYF
TRBV4-1	TRBJ1-6	CASSQEAGDAEPFSSYNSPLHF
TRBV6-1	TRBJ2-2	CASSDLPDTGELFF
TRBV28	TRBJ2-7	CASSPPAPHEQYF
TRBV18	TRBJ1-3	CASSPLEWAGNTIYF
TRBV6-2/TRBV6-3	TRBJ2-2	CASSPGTVSTNTGELFF
TRBV4-1	TRBJ1-1	CASSQEVLNTEAFF
TRBV20-1	TRBJ2-1	CSALTRLAGGESSYNEQFF
TRBV27	TRBJ1-1	CASAAPTGGMLAEAFF
TRBV19	TRBJ2-1	CASSRRDSSYNEQFF
TRBV6-5	TRBJ2-1	CASSYASYNEQFF
TRBV19	TRBJ1-1	CASSNPSRAEAFF
TRBV7-9	TRBJ2-7	CASSLAGTGYGEQYF
TRBV7-2	TRBJ1-5	CASSLRGNQPQHF
TRBV20-1	TRBJ2-1	CSARRATSEQFF
TRBV7-2	TRBJ2-1	CASSWVAGAYNEQFF
TRBV20-1	TRBJ2-7	CSAEGLAGGYEQYF
TRBV9	TRBJ2-5	CASSVGGQGVETQYF
TRBV7-6	TRBJ2-7	CASSLTQSESYEQYF
TRBV30	TRBJ1-5	CAWTADRGNQPQHF
TRBV4-3	TRBJ2-5	CASSQDSTAGETQYF